The clone carrying this T cell receptor (beta chain) showed up many times. Its antigen is not identified. In TCRdb, the 5' RACE reads were re-called with MiXCR into one record per CDR3 protein. The sample gives 70,000 to 100,000 distinct CDR3 sequences, approximately 13% of which show up once; about 27% is in the top ten. The entry originates in a study of T-cell memory formation after mild COVID-19. The V segment lost 4 bases and the J segment 2 bases; nucleotides outside the gene matches: 5. Germline V gene lookup returns CDR1 LGHNA and CDR2 YSLEER. This CDR3 contains 15 residues. Overall study results and limits: The SARS-CoV-2 specificity of second-wave clones reaching peak at day 37 remained unverified.

The chain is built from TRBV4-3 and TRBJ2-7; 10 bases align to TRBD1. Sequencing input: PBMCs or a T cell subset sorted from them (not recorded which). This clonotype was obtained from an adult woman who had mild COVID-19 (a few samples of this study predate the infection). Cell type and time point are not known. DNA for the CDR3: TGCGCCAGCAGCCCTGGGGGACAGGGGACCTACGAGCAGTACTTC. Translation gives CASSPGGQGTYEQYF.